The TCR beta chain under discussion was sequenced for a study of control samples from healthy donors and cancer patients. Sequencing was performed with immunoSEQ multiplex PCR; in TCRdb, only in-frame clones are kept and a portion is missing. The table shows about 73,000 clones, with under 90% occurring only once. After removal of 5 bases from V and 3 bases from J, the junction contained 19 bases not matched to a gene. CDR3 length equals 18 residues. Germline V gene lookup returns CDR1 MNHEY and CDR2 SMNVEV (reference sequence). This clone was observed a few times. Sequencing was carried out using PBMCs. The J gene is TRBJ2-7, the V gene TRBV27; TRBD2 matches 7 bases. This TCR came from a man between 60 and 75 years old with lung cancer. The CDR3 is CASSLLGSRGETLYEQYF. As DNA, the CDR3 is TGTGCCAGCAGTCTCCTGGGTAGCCGGGGGGAGACGCTCTACGAGCAGTACTTC.